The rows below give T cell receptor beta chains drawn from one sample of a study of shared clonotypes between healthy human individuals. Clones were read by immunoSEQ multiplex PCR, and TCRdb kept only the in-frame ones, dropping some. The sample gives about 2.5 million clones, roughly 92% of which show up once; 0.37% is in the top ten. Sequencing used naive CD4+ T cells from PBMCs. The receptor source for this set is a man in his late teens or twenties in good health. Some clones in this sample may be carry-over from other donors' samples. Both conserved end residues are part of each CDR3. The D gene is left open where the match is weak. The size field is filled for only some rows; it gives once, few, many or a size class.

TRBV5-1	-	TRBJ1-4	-	CASSSLGGEKLFF	TGCGCCAGCAGCTCCCTAGGGGGTGAAAAACTGTTTTTT
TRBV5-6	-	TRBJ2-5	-	CASSLIGVGTQYF	TGTGCCAGCAGCTTGATTGGGGTTGGGACCCAGTACTTC
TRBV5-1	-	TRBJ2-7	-	CASSLGQMEGEQYF	TGCGCCAGCAGCTTGGGACAGATGGAGGGTGAGCAGTACTTC
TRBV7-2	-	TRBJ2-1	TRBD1	CASSLNRGRGEQFF	TGTGCCAGCAGCTTAAACAGGGGGCGAGGAGAGCAGTTCTTC
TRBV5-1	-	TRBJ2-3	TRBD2	CASSLLASGRDTQYF	TGCGCCAGCAGCTTGTTAGCTAGCGGGAGGGATACGCAGTATTTT
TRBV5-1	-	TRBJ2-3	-	CASASLQVPSADTQYF	TGCGCCAGCGCGTCCCTCCAGGTCCCCTCGGCGGATACGCAGTATTTT
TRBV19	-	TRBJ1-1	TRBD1	CASKGDRGDTEAFF	TGTGCCAGTAAGGGGGACAGGGGGGACACTGAAGCTTTCTTT
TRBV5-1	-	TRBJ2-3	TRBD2	CASKRLAGEDTQYF	TGCGCCAGCAAGAGACTAGCGGGAGAGGATACGCAGTATTTT
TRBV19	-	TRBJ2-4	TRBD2	CASRRSGGADIQYF	TGTGCCAGTAGGAGGAGCGGGGGGGCGGACATTCAGTACTTC
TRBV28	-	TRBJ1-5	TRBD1	CASKGQALHQPQHF	TGTGCCAGCAAAGGACAGGCTCTCCATCAGCCCCAGCATTTT
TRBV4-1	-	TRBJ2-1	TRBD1	CASSQGQGGSYNEQFF	TGCGCCAGCAGCCAAGGACAGGGCGGCTCCTACAATGAGCAGTTCTTC
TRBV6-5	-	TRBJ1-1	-	CASSSLAGKAITEAFF	TGTGCCAGCAGTTCCCTTGCAGGGAAGGCGATCACTGAAGCTTTCTTT
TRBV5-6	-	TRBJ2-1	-	CASSVVVSEQFF	TGTGCCAGCAGCGTCGTGGTTTCTGAGCAGTTCTTC
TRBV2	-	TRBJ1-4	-	CASSGTETNEKLFF	TGTGCCAGCAGTGGGACAGAAACTAATGAAAAACTGTTTTTT
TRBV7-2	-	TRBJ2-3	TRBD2	CASSLLAGSTDTQYF	TGTGCCAGCAGCTTACTAGCGGGCAGCACAGATACGCAGTATTTT
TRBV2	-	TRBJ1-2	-	CASTAGSFYGYTF	TGTGCCAGCACCGCGGGCAGCTTCTATGGCTACACCTTC
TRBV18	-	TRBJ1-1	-	CASAGGSNTEAFF	TGTGCCAGCGCGGGGGGGTCGAACACTGAAGCTTTCTTT
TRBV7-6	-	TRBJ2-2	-	CASSLTTRSLPGELFF	TGTGCCAGCAGCTTAACTACTAGGAGTCTCCCCGGGGAGCTGTTTTTT
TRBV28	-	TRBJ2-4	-	CASRSQKNIQYF	TGTGCCAGCCGGAGTCAGAAAAACATTCAGTACTTC
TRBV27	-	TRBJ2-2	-	CASSFYRGPNPGGLGTGELFF	TGTGCCAGCAGTTTCTACAGGGGCCCTAACCCCGGGGGTTTAGGGACCGGGGAGCTGTTTTTT
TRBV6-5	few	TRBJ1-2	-	CASSFRAPGGYTF	TGTGCCAGCAGTTTCCGGGCCCCGGGTGGCTACACCTTC
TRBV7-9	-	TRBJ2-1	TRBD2	CASSIGRANEQFF	TGTGCCAGCAGCATCGGGAGGGCCAATGAGCAGTTCTTC
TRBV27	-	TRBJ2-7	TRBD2	CASSLVLAGGEQYF	TGTGCCAGCAGTTTAGTACTAGCGGGAGGTGAGCAGTACTTC
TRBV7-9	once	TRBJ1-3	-	CASSLIRAGNTIYF	TGTGCCAGCAGCTTAATCAGGGCTGGAAACACCATATATTTT
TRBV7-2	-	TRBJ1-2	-	CASSLRERTNYGYTF	TGTGCCAGCAGCTTACGGGAGAGAACTAACTATGGCTACACCTTC
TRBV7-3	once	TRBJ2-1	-	CASSSGTVSGNEQFF	TGTGCCAGCAGCTCCGGGACAGTAAGCGGGAATGAGCAGTTCTTC
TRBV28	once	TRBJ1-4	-	CASEHGGTPNEKLFF	TGTGCCAGCGAACATGGTGGGACACCGAATGAAAAACTGTTTTTT
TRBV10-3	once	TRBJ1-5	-	CAISGSKGDQPQHF	TGTGCCATCAGTGGATCGAAGGGGGATCAGCCCCAGCATTTT
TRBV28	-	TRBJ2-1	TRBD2	CASGLSGSVNEQFF	TGTGCCAGCGGCCTAAGCGGGAGCGTCAATGAGCAGTTCTTC
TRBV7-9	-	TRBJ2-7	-	CASSFLGDWTYEQYF	TGTGCCAGCAGCTTTCTTGGCGACTGGACCTACGAGCAGTACTTC
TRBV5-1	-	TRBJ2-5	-	CASSSLDSETQYF	TGCGCCAGCAGCTCTCTAGATTCGGAGACCCAGTACTTC
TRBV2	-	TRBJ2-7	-	CASSEAPTSGYEQYF	TGTGCCAGCAGTGAAGCACCCACGTCGGGCTACGAGCAGTACTTC
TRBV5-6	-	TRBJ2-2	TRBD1	CASSWDRGNTGELFF	TGTGCCAGCAGCTGGGACAGGGGTAACACCGGGGAGCTGTTTTTT
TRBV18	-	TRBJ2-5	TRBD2	CASSPPVGGETQYF	TGTGCCAGCTCACCACCGGTCGGGGGGGAGACCCAGTACTTC
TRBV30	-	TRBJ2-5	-	CAWSVAPQETQYF	TGTGCCTGGAGTGTAGCGCCTCAAGAGACCCAGTACTTC
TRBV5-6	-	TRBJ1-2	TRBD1	CASSSDRDYGYTF	TGTGCCAGCAGCTCGGACAGGGACTATGGCTACACCTTC
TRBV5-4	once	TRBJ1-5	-	CASSLGPAGGDQPQHF	TGTGCCAGCAGCTTGGGCCCGGCAGGAGGGGACCAGCCCCAGCATTTT
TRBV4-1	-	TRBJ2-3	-	CASSLEGDTQYF	TGCGCCAGCAGCCTGGAAGGAGATACGCAGTATTTT
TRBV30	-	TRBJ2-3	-	CAWRLEDTQYF	TGTGCCTGGAGGCTGGAAGATACGCAGTATTTT
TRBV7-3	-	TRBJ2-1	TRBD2	CASSLSGTSGRLEQFF	TGTGCCAGCAGCTTAAGCGGGACTAGCGGGAGGCTTGAGCAGTTCTTC
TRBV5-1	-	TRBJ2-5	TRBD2	CASSLWGSLAGVQETQYF	TGCGCCAGCAGCTTGTGGGGATCGCTAGCGGGGGTCCAAGAGACCCAGTACTTC
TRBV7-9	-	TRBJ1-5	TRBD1	CASSLGTQGVSNQPQHF	TGTGCCAGCAGCTTAGGGACGCAGGGGGTTAGCAATCAGCCCCAGCATTTT
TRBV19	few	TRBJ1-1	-	CASSLERRVAFF	TGTGCCAGTAGCCTTGAGCGACGGGTAGCTTTCTTT
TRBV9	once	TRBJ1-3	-	CASSARQGQGNSGNTIYF	TGTGCCAGCAGCGCCAGGCAAGGGCAGGGGAACTCTGGAAACACCATATATTTT
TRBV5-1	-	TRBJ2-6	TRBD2	CASSRGGGTGANVLTF	TGCGCCAGCAGCCGGGGGGGCGGGACTGGGGCCAACGTCCTGACTTTC
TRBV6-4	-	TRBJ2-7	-	CAKGGQGPYEQYF	TGTGCCAAAGGGGGGCAGGGCCCCTACGAGCAGTACTTC
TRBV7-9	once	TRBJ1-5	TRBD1	CASSPGDRGNQPQHF	TGTGCCAGCAGCCCCGGGGACAGGGGGAATCAGCCCCAGCATTTT
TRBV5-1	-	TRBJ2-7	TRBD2	CASSRGTSGRLDYEQYF	TGCGCCAGCAGCAGAGGGACTAGCGGGAGACTTGACTACGAGCAGTACTTC
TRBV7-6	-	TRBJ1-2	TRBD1	CASSPRTGGSYTF	TGTGCCAGCAGCCCCAGGACAGGGGGAAGCTACACCTTC
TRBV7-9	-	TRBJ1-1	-	CASSTEWTVTEAFF	TGTGCCAGCAGCACAGAATGGACAGTCACTGAAGCTTTCTTT
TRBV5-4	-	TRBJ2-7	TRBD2	CASSPDSGRSYEQYF	TGTGCCAGCAGCCCGGATAGCGGGCGCTCCTACGAGCAGTACTTC
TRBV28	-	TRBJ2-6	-	CASSLLVSGANVLTF	TGTGCCAGCAGTTTGCTGGTCTCTGGGGCCAACGTCCTGACTTTC
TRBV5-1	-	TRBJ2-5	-	CASGPSTSSIGETQYF	TGCGCCAGCGGACCGTCAACATCTAGCATCGGGGAGACCCAGTACTTC